Each of the 20 T cell receptor beta chains below was sequenced from the same sample in a study of patients and donors after allogeneic stem cell transplantation (dated by TCRdb to 2018 to 2020). The library was obtained by RT-PCR. Sequencing instrument: NextSeq 550. Starting from the raw public reads, TCRdb applied fastp trimming at Q25, assembled clones with MiXCR and retained in-frame beta chains. Each entry merges the rows of one CDR3 protein and shows their most common DNA and genes. The sample table holds 150,000 to 200,000 distinct CDR3 sequences, of which less than 45% were seen once. The top ten clones comprise 30% to 35% of the sample. The sample was blood, either unsorted or a sorted T cell fraction (not recorded which). These receptors were obtained from a human donor who was either an allogeneic HSCT recipient or a stem cell or donor lymphocyte infusion donor (not recorded which). It is not recorded whose cells these are; they may come from a transplant donor.

This clonotype was found a few times. The gene calls are TRBV25-1 and TRBJ1-4; the match to TRBD1 covers 8 bases. This CDR3 has 16 amino acids. The V and J ends lost 3 bases and 7 bases, in that order; junction bases with no gene match: 10. CDR1 is MGHDK, CDR2 SYGVNS, per germline. The DNA of the CDR3 is TGTGCCAGCAGTGACCACCAGGGGGCTTATGGTGAAAAACTGTTTTTT. As protein: CASSDHQGAYGEKLFF.

The genes are TRBV12-3 or TRBV12-4 and TRBJ1-5; D possibly corresponds to TRBD1 (6 bases). CDR3 length: 14 amino acids. V gave up 3 bases and J gave up 7 bases, with 13 bases separating them. In nucleotides, the CDR3 is TGTGCCAGCAGTTTTCACACAGGGACGCAGCCCCAGCATTTT. Protein product: CASSFHTGTQPQHF.

V gene TRBV27 combines with J gene TRBJ2-7; 10 bases align to TRBD2. CDR3 length: 17 amino acids. V was clipped by 1 base and J by 7 bases; unmatched bases: 13. Germline V CDR1 and CDR2: MNHEY, SMNVEV (reference sequence). The CDR3 DNA reads TGTGCCAGCAGTTTATTGGGAGCGGGAGGGCCGACGGGTGAGCAGTACTTC. Protein: CASSLLGAGGPTGEQYF.

This sequence joins TRBV27 and TRBJ2-3; 7 positions match TRBD2. The CDR3 sequence is 17 residues long. Germline loops: CDR1 MNHEY, CDR2 SMNVEV (reference sequence). V lost 6 bases and J lost 2; bases outside the gene matches: 14. CDR3 amino acids: CASRKAGWRAYTDTQYF. The CDR3 coding sequence is TGTGCCAGCAGAAAAGCGGGATGGAGGGCATACACAGATACGCAGTATTTT.

In its sample, this clonotype was seen a few times. The chain uses TRBV12-3 or TRBV12-4 and TRBJ2-1, with 7 bases that match TRBD2. Losses at the gene ends were 5 bases for V and 5 bases for J; bases not matched to a gene: 12. CDR3 length: 16 residues. CDR3 bases: TGTGCCAGCAGTCTGGGACCCAGACTAGCTCACAATGAGCAGTTCTTC. It codes for CASSLGPRLAHNEQFF.

This chain links TRBV29-1 with TRBJ2-5, with D unresolved. This CDR3 is 12 amino acids long. The V end lost 5 bases, the J end lost 5 bases, and 12 bases lay between the germline ends. Germline CDR1 SQVTM, CDR2 ANQGSEA. The CDR3 nucleotides are TGCAGCGTTTTGGTGACCCTTGAGACCCAGTACTTC. It specifies CSVLVTLETQYF.

The sample holds one count of this clonotype. The chain combines TRBV20-1 with TRBJ2-1, with 10 bases identical to TRBD2. Per germline, CDR1 DFQATT and CDR2 SNEGSKA (reference sequence). The CDR3 has 15 amino acids. V trimming: 6 bases; J trimming: 5 bases; junction bases outside the gene matches: 10. The DNA of the CDR3 is TGCAGTGCGACCAAAGCGGGAGGGACCGACAATGAGCAGTTCTTC. The encoded protein is CSATKAGGTDNEQFF.

This chain links TRBV4-2 with TRBJ2-3; 10 positions match TRBD2. V shed 1 base and J 5 bases; nucleotides not matched to a gene: 12. The CDR3 sequence is 18 residues long. Per the germline V gene, CDR1 is LGHNA and CDR2 is YNFKEQ. For the CDR3, the DNA is TGTGCCAGCAGCCAAGCAGGAGCGGGAGGGCCTTTTGGAGATACGCAGTATTTT. Its protein product is CASSQAGAGGPFGDTQYF.

This chain connects TRBV9 to TRBJ2-7; the D is unclear. This CDR3 spans 12 amino acids. The ends were cut back, 0 bases at V and 5 bases at J, with 6 bases in the middle. Germline V lookup: CDR1 SGDLS, CDR2 YYNGEE. The CDR3 DNA reads as TGTGCCAGCAGCGTAGATCAAGACGAGCAGTACTTC. It is translated as CASSVDQDEQYF. The full variable domain, rest sourced from reference TRBV9 and TRBJ2-7, is DSGVTQTPKHLITATGQRVTLRCSPRSGDLSVYWYQQSLDQGLQFLIQYYNGEERAKGNILERFSAQQFPDLHSELNLSSLELGDSALYFCASSVDQDEQYFGPGTRLTVT.

The rearrangement joins TRBV5-1 to TRBJ2-1; no clear D. The CDR3 has 16 amino acids. V lost 0 bases and J lost 0, with 10 bases in between. The germline gives CDR1 SGHRS, CDR2 YFSETQ. The CDR3 nucleotides are TGCGCCAGCAGCTTGGCAGAAGCGAGCTCCTACAATGAGCAGTTCTTC. Its translation: CASSLAEASSYNEQFF.

The chain combines TRBV7-2 with TRBJ1-2; no firm D call. The V gene lost 6 bases and the J gene lost 3 bases, with 17 bases spanning the gap. This CDR3 comprises 15 residues. Per the germline V gene, CDR1 is SGHTA and CDR2 is FQGNSA. This CDR3 is CASSYGRRTYYGYTF. In DNA, the CDR3 is TGTGCCAGCAGTTACGGCAGGCGAACTTACTATGGCTACACCTTC.

This rearrangement joins TRBV4-3 to TRBJ1-1; 8 bases fit TRBD1. Germline V lookup: CDR1 LGHNA, CDR2 YSLEER. This CDR3 has 17 residues. V lost 2 bases, J lost 0 bases, and 8 bases stayed unmatched. The CDR3 here is CASSQHQGANMNTEAFF. The CDR3 DNA reads TGCGCCAGCAGCCAACATCAGGGGGCTAACATGAACACTGAAGCTTTCTTT.

This clonotype was counted a few times. The V and J genes are TRBV4-1 and TRBJ1-1; no definite D call. Trimming took off 5 bases at V and 6 bases at J, with 7 bases between the two ends. This CDR3 has 11 amino acids. Germline V lookup: CDR1 MGHRA, CDR2 YSYEKL. The CDR3 loop is CASSLSSEAFF. The DNA for the CDR3 is TGCGCCAGCAGCTTATCGTCTGAAGCTTTCTTT.

This chain joins TRBV7-8 and TRBJ2-3, with TRBD1 matching over 8 bases. This CDR3 has 15 residues. V was clipped by 6 bases and J by 1 base; unmatched bases: 6. Germline V gene lookup returns CDR1 SGHVS and CDR2 FQNEAQ. The CDR3 nucleotides are TGTGCCAGCAGTCCCGGGACAGGAGGCACAGATACGCAGTATTTT. It codes for CASSPGTGGTDTQYF. The variable domain in full, completed from reference TRBV7-8 and TRBJ2-3, reads GAGVSQSPRYKVAKRGQDVALRCDPISGHVSLFWYQQALGQGPEFLTYFQNEAQLDKSGLPSDRFFAERPEGSVSTLKIQRTQQEDSAVYLCASSPGTGGTDTQYFGPGTRLTVL.

In its sample, this clonotype was seen once. This chain joins TRBV7-7 and TRBJ2-7; 7 bases map to TRBD1. V shed 6 bases and J 3 bases; nucleotides not matched to a gene: 8. This CDR3 spans 14 amino acids. CDR1 and CDR2 from the germline V gene are SSHAT and FNYEAQ (reference sequence). CDR3 loop: CASSPSRDSYEQYF. The CDR3 DNA reads TGTGCCAGCAGTCCCAGTAGGGACAGCTACGAGCAGTACTTC.

The table lists this clonotype with a few counts. The rearrangement links TRBV9 to TRBJ1-2, with 7 bases aligning to TRBD1. V dropped 0 bases and J dropped 6; count of bases not matched to a gene: 14. Germline CDR1 reads SGDLS; CDR2 reads YYNGEE. This CDR3 contains 17 residues. CDR3 DNA sequence: TGTGCCAGCAGCGTAGCTATTCTCGAGGGGGCGGTTGATGGCTACACCTTC. Translation: CASSVAILEGAVDGYTF.

This clonotype was seen only a few times. V is TRBV6-2 or TRBV6-3 and J is TRBJ2-2, with D possibly matching TRBD2 (5 bases). Germline V gene data show CDR1 as MNHEY and CDR2 as SVGEGT. The V end lost 2 bases, the J end lost 2 bases, and 9 bases lay between the germline ends. The CDR3 runs 15 residues. The CDR3 DNA is TGTGCCAGCAGTTACAGCGGAGTAAACACCGGGGAGCTGTTTTTT. Its translation: CASSYSGVNTGELFF.

This clonotype was seen a few times. The rearrangement uses TRBV5-1 and TRBJ1-6; D is ambiguous. Germline V lookup: CDR1 SGHRS, CDR2 YFSETQ. Trimming pared 0 bases from V and 10 bases from J, leaving 8 bases between. This CDR3 is built from 13 residues. CDR3 DNA sequence: TGCGCCAGCAGCTTGGAGGGTGTCTCACCCCTCCACTTT. It codes for CASSLEGVSPLHF.

This clonotype was seen repeatedly, ten times or more. This chain joins TRBV12-3 or TRBV12-4 and TRBJ1-2; 7 bases agree with TRBD1. This CDR3 is 13 amino acids long. With V trimmed by 6 bases and J by 8 bases, 9 bases remained unmatched. The CDR3 nucleotides are TGTGCCAGCAGCCTCGACAGGGCGGGGGGCTACACCTTC. As protein: CASSLDRAGGYTF.

This clonotype appeared many times. The rearrangement joins TRBV14 to TRBJ1-2; possible D gene TRBD1, 5 bases. Germline CDR1 and CDR2: SGHDN and FVKESK. The CDR3 has 18 amino acids. The V end was cut by 0 bases, the J end by 1 base, with 18 bases between. CDR3 residues: CASSQEDTGWTINYGYTF. DNA for the CDR3: TGTGCCAGCAGCCAAGAGGACACGGGATGGACCATTAACTATGGCTACACCTTC. Full variable domain (outside the CDR3, taken from reference TRBV14 and TRBJ1-2): EAGVTQFPSHSVIEKGQTVTLRCDPISGHDNLYWYRRVMGKEIKFLLHFVKESKQDESGMPNNRFLAERTGGTYSTLKVQPAELEDSGVYFCASSQEDTGWTINYGYTFGSGTRLTVV.